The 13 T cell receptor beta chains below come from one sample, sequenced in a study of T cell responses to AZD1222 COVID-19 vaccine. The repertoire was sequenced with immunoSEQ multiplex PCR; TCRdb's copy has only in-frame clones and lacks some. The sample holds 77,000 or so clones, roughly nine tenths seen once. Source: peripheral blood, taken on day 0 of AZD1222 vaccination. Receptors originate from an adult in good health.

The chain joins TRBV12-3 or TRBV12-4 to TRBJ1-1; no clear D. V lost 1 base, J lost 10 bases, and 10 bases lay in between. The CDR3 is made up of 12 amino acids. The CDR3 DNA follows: TGTGCCAGCAGTTTAGGGGGATTCGTAGCTTTCTTT. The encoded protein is CASSLGGFVAFF.

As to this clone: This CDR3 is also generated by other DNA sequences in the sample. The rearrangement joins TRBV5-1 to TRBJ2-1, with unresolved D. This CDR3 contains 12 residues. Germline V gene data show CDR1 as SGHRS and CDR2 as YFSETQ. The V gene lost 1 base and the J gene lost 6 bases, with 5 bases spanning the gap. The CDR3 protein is CASSLWGNEQFF. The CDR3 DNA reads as TGCGCCAGCAGCTTGTGGGGCAATGAGCAGTTCTTC.

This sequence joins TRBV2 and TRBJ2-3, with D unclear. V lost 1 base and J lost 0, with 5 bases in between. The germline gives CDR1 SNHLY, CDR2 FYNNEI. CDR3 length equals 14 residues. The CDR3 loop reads CASSEGGSTDTQYF. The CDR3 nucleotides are TGTGCCAGCAGTGAAGGAGGTAGCACAGATACGCAGTATTTT.

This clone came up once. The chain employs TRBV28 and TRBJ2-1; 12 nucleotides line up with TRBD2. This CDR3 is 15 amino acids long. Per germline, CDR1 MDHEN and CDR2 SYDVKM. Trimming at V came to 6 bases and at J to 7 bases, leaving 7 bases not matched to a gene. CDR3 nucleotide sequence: TGTGCCAGCAGGGAGGGACTAGCGGGCATAAATGAGCAGTTCTTC. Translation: CASREGLAGINEQFF.

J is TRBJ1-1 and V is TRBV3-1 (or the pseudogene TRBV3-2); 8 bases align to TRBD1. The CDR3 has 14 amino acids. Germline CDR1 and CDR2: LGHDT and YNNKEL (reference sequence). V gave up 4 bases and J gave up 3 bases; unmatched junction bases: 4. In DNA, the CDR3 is TGTGCCAGCAGCCCTGGACAGGGTGACACTGAAGCTTTCTTT. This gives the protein CASSPGQGDTEAFF.

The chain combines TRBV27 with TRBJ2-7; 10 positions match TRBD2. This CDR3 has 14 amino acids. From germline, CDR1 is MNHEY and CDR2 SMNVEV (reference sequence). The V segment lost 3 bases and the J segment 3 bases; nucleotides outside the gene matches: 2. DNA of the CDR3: TGTGCCAGCAGTTTTGAGCGGGAGGGCTACGAGCAGTACTTC. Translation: CASSFEREGYEQYF.

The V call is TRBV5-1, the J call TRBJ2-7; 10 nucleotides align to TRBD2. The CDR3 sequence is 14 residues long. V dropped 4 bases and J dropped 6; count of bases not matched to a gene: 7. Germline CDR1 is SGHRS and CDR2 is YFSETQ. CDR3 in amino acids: CASSTEREGREQYF. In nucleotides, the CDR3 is TGCGCCAGCAGCACGGAGCGGGAGGGACGCGAGCAGTACTTC.

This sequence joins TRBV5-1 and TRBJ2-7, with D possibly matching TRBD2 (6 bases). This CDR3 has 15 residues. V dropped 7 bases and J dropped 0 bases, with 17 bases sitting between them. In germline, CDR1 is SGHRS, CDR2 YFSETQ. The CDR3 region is CASREINFSSYEQYF. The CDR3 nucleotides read TGCGCCAGCCGGGAGATAAACTTTTCCTCCTACGAGCAGTACTTC. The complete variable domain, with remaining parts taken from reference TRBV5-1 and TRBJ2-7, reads KAGVTQTPRYLIKTRGQQVTLSCSPISGHRSVSWYQQTPGQGLQFLFEYFSETQRNKGNFPGRFSGRQFSNSRSEMNVSTLELGDSALYLCASREINFSSYEQYFGPGTRLTVT.

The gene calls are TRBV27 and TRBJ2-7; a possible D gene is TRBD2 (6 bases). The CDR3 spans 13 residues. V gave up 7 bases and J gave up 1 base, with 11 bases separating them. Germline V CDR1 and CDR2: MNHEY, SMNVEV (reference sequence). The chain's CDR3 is CASTGTASYEQYF. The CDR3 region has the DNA TGTGCCAGCACCGGGACTGCGTCCTACGAGCAGTACTTC.

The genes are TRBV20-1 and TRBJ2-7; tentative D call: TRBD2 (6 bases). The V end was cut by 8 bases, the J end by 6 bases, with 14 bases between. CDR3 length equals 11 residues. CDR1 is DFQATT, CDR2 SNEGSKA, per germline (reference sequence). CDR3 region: CSTRDGSEQYF. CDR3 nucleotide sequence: TGCAGTACTCGGGACGGGAGCGAGCAGTACTTC.

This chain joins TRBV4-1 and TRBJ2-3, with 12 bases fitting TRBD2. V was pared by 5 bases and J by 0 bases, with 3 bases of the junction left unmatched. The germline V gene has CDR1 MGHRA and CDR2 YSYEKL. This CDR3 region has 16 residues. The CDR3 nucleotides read TGCGCCAGCAGCTCGGGACTAGCGGGCAGCACAGATACGCAGTATTTT. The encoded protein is CASSSGLAGSTDTQYF.

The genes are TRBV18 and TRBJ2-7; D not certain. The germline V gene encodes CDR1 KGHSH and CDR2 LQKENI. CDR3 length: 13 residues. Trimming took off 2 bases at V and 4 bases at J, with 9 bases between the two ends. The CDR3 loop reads CASSPLMGYEQYF. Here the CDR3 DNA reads TGTGCCAGCTCACCATTGATGGGTTACGAGCAGTACTTC.

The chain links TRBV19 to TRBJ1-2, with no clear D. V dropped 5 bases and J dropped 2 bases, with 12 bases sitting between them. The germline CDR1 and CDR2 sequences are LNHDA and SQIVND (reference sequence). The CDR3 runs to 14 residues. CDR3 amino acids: CASSASRTNYGYTF. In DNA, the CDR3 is TGTGCCAGTAGTGCCTCCCGGACGAACTATGGCTACACCTTC.